This paragraph reports one T cell receptor beta chain. As handled by the study authors: Estimation of nucleated cell counts relied on the amplification of reference gene primers. The protocol was immunoSEQ multiplex PCR, while the TCRdb copy is restricted to in-frame clones and leaves out a portion. V, J and clone size derive from that table, while D and trimming were established from the DNA sequence. The top ten hold roughly 4% of the sample, which has 200,000 to 300,000 clones, around 80% seen once. These data come from a study of blood T cell repertoires in COVID-19. Across the whole study: PBMCs, B-cell-depleted T cells, or T cells were the source of the cDNA or gDNA that made up the material.

From germline, CDR1 is MGHDK and CDR2 SYGVNS. CDR3 length equals 15 residues. Trimming took off 3 bases at V and 0 bases at J, with 9 bases between the two ends. The clonotype originates from a man between 60 and 75 years old with acute or convalescent COVID-19. The chain has TRBV25-1 and TRBJ2-1; D unclear. The sample comprised peripheral blood. As DNA, the CDR3 is TGTGCCAGCAGTGATGTCCAGGACTCCTACAATGAGCAGTTCTTC. Its translation: CASSDVQDSYNEQFF.